This T cell receptor (beta chain) was found in a study of shared clonotypes between healthy human individuals. Germline V lookup: CDR1 SGHRS, CDR2 YFSETQ. The CDR3 is 16 residues long. The V gene lost 3 bases and the J gene lost 0 bases, with 14 bases spanning the gap. Here immunoSEQ multiplex PCR was the method, and the copy in TCRdb shows in-frame clones only, minus some. Of more than 2 million clones in the sample, more than 90% were seen once. The sample comprised naive CD4+ T cells sorted from blood. Stated subset: CD45RA+ positively selected. This rearrangement joins TRBV5-1 to TRBJ2-3, with a tentative D call TRBD1 (6 bases). This TCR came from a man younger than 30 in good health. The CDR3 is CASSWAGVTSTDTQYF. The CDR3 DNA sequence: TGCGCCAGCAGCTGGGCAGGGGTTACTAGCACAGATACGCAGTATTTT.